These 2 T cell receptor beta chains were sequenced from one sample in a study of spatial heterogeneity in lung cancer. In TCRdb, the 5' RACE reads were re-called with MiXCR into one record per CDR3 protein. Of about 120,000 distinct CDR3 sequences detected, over 9% appear once; the ten largest clones hold approximately 15%. Specified time point: blood at routine non-recurrence follow-up after resection. Whole RNA, which was extracted from tumor, nontumor lung tissue or frozen PBMC, was sequenced without any cell sorting. The material sequenced was PBMCs, taken at follow-up. These receptors were taken from a male donor with early-stage non-small cell lung cancer.

This clonotype was observed a few times. The chain uses TRBV4-1 and TRBJ2-7; D might be TRBD2 (5 bases). The CDR3 loop spans 16 amino acids. Germline assignment: CDR1 MGHRA and CDR2 YSYEKL. V lost 4 bases and J lost 1, with 17 bases in between. The chain's CDR3 is CASSRKGEGRSYEQYF. The CDR3 nucleotides read TGCGCCAGCAGCCGAAAGGGTGAGGGAAGATCCTACGAGCAGTACTTC.

This clonotype was observed at least ten times. This chain uses TRBV10-3 with TRBJ2-7, with no clear D. This CDR3 is 13 amino acids long. Trimming cost V 7 bases and J 2 bases, with 12 bases left between them. Germline V lookup: CDR1 ENHRY, CDR2 SYGVKD. CDR3 amino acids: CAITEGLTYEQYF. CDR3 coding DNA: TGTGCCATCACGGAAGGGTTGACCTACGAGCAGTACTTC.